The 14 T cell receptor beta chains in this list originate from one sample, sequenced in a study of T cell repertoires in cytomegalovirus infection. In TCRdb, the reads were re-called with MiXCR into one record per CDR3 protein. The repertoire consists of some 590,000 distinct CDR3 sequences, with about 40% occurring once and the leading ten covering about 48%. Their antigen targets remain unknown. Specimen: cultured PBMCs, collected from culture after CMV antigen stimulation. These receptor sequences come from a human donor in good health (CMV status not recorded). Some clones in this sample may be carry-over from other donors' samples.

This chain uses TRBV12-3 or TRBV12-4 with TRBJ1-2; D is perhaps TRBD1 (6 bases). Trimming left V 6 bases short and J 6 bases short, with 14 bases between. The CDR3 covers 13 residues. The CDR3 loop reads CASRPTGLDGYTF. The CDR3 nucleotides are TGTGCCAGCAGACCAACAGGGTTGGATGGCTACACCTTC.

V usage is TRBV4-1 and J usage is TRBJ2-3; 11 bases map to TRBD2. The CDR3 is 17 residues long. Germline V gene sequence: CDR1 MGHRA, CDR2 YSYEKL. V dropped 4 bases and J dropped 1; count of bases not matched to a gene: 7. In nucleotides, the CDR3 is TGCGCCAGCAGCCTCATGCCGACTAGCGGGGGCACAGATACGCAGTATTTT. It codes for CASSLMPTSGGTDTQYF.

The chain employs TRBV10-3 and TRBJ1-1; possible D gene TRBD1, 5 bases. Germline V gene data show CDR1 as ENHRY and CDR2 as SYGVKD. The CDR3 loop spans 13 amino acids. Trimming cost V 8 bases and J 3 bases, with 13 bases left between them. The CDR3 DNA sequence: TGTGCCATCGGCCAGGGAGGGGACACTGAAGCTTTCTTT. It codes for CAIGQGGDTEAFF.

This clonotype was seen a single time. In nucleotides, the CDR3 is TGTGCCAGTAGTGAGTGGGACAGCTTAGTCTCTGGAAACACCATATATTTT. It yields the protein CASSEWDSLVSGNTIYF. The rearrangement joins TRBV19 to TRBJ1-3, with 7 nucleotides matching TRBD1. The CDR3 has 17 amino acids. V dropped 5 bases and J dropped 0; count of bases not matched to a gene: 10. Germline lookup yields CDR1 LNHDA and CDR2 SQIVND (reference sequence).

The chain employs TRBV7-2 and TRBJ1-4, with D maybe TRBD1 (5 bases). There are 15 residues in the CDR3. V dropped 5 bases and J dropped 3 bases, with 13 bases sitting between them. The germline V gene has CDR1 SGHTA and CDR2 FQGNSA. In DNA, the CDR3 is TGTGCCAGCAGCCCATACCCGGGGGCTAATGAAAAACTGTTTTTT. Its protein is CASSPYPGANEKLFF.

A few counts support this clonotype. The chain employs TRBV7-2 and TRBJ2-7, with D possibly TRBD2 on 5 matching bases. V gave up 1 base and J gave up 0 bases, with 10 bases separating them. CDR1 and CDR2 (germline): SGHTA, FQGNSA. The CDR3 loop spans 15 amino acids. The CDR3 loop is CASSLGRGSSYEQYF. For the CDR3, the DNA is TGTGCCAGCAGCTTAGGACGGGGTAGCTCCTACGAGCAGTACTTC.

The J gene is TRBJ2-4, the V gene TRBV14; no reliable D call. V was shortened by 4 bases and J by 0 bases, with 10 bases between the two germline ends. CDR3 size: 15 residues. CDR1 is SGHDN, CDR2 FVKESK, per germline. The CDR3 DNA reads TGTGCCAGCAGCCCCCTGGGTCGAGCCAAAAACATTCAGTACTTC. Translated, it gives CASSPLGRAKNIQYF.

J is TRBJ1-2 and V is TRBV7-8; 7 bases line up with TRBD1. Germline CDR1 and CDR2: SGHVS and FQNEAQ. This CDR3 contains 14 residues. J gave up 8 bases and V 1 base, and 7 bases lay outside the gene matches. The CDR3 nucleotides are TGTGCCAGCAGCTTAGACAGGGGAGTGGAAGGCTACACCTTC. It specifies CASSLDRGVEGYTF. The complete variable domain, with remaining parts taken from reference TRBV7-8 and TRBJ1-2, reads GAGVSQSPRYKVAKRGQDVALRCDPISGHVSLFWYQQALGQGPEFLTYFQNEAQLDKSGLPSDRFFAERPEGSVSTLKIQRTQQEDSAVYLCASSLDRGVEGYTFGSGTRLTVV.

The CDR3 loop reads CASSISGGQPQHF. CDR3 sequence (DNA): TGTGCCAGTAGTATCTCCGGGGGCCAGCCCCAGCATTTT. The chain employs TRBV19 and TRBJ1-5; possibly TRBD1 for D (6 bases). CDR1 LNHDA and CDR2 SQIVND come from the germline V gene (reference sequence). V was trimmed by 3 bases and J by 7 bases, leaving 10 bases between them. The CDR3 extends over 13 amino acids.

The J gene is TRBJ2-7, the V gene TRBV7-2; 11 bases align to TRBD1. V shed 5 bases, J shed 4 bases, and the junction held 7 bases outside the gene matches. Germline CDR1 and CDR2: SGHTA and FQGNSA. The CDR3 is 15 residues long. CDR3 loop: CASSPGTGGGYEQYF. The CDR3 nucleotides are TGTGCCAGCAGCCCCGGGACAGGGGGTGGTTACGAGCAGTACTTC.

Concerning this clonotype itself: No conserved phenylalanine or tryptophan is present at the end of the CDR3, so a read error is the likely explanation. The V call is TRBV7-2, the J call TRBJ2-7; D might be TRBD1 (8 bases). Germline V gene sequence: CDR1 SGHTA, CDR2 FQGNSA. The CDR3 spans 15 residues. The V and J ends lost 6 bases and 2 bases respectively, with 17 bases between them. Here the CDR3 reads CASRRTGGGAYEQYC. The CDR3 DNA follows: TGTGCCAGCAGACGCACAGGGGGGGGCGCCTACGAGCAGTACTGC.

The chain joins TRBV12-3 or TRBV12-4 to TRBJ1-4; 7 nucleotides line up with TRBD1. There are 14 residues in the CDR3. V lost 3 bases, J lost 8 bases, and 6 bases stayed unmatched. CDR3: CASSFRTGGEKLFF. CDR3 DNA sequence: TGTGCCAGCAGTTTTCGGACAGGAGGGGAAAAACTGTTTTTT.

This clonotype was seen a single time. CDR3 DNA: TGTGCCAGTGTCTCCCCGGCGGGTGAAGCTTTCTTT. Protein sequence: CASVSPAGEAFF. The chain recombines TRBV19 with TRBJ1-1; D remains ambiguous. The germline CDR1 and CDR2 sequences are LNHDA and SQIVND (reference sequence). With 8 bases removed from V and 7 bases from J, the gap between germline ends came to 14 bases. The CDR3 extends over 12 amino acids.

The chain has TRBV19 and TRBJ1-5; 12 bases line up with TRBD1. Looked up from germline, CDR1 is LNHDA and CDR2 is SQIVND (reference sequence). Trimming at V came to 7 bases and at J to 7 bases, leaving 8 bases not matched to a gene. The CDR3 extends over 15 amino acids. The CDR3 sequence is CASNTGTGGRQPQHF. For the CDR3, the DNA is TGTGCCAGTAACACCGGGACAGGGGGCAGGCAGCCCCAGCATTTT.